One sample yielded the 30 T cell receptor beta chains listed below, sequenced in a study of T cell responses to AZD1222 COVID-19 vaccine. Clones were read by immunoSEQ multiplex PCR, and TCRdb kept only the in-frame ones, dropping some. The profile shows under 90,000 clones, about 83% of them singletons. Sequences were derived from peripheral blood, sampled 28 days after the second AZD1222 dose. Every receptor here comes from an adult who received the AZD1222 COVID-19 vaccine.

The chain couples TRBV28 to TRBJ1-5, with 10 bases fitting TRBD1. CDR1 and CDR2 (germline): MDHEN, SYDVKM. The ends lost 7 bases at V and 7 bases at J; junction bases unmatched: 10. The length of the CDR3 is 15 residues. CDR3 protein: CASTQRTGGGQPQHF. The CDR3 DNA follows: TGTGCCAGCACCCAGCGGACAGGGGGAGGGCAGCCCCAGCATTTT.

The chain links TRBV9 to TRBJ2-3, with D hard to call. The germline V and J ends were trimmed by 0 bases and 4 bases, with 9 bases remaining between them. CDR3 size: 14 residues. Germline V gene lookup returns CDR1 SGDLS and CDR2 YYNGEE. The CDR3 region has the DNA TGTGCCAGCAGCGTAGAAGGTGCCGCAGATACGCAGTATTTT. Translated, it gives CASSVEGAADTQYF.

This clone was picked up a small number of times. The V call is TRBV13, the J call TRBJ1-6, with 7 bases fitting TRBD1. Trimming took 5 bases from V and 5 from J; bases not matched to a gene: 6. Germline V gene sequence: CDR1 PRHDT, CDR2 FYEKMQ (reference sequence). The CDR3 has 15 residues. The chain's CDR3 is CASSPRDSNNSPLHF. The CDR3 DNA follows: TGTGCCAGCAGCCCCCGGGACAGCAATAATTCACCCCTCCACTTT.

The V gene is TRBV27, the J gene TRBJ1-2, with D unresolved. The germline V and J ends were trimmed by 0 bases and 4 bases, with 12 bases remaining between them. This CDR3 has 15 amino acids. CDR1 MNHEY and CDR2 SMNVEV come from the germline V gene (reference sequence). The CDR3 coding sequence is TGTGCCAGCAGTTTATCGGGATTTCGTATCTATGGCTACACCTTC. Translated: CASSLSGFRIYGYTF.

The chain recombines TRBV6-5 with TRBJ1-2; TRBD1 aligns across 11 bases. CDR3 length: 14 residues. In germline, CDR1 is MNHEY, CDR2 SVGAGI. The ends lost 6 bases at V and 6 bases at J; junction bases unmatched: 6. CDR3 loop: CASSAGTGGNGYTF. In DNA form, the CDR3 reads TGTGCCAGCAGCGCCGGGACAGGGGGTAATGGCTACACCTTC.

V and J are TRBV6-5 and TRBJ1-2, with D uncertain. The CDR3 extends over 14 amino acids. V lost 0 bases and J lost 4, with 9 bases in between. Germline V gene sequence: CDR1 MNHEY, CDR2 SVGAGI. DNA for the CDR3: TGTGCCAGCAGTTACTCGACGGCCCTCTATGGCTACACCTTC. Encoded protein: CASSYSTALYGYTF.

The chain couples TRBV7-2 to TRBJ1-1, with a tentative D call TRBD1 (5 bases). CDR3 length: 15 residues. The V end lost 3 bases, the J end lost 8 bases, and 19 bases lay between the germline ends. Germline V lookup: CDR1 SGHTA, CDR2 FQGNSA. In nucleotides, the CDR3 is TGTGCCAGCAGCTTTCAATCGGGACCCCCTACCGAAGCTTTCTTT. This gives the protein CASSFQSGPPTEAFF.

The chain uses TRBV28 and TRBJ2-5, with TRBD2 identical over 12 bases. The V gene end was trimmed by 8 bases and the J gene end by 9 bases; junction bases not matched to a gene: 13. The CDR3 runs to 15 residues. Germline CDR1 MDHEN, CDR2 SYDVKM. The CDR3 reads CASGPGLAGSGAQYF. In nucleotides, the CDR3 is TGTGCCAGCGGCCCGGGACTAGCGGGCTCAGGGGCCCAGTACTTC.

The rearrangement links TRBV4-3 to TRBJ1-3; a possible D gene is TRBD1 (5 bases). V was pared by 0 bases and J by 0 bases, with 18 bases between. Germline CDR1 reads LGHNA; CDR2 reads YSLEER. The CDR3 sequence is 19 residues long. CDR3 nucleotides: TGCGCCAGCAGCCAAGAAGCCCCGGGGGGAGAGAGCTCTGGAAACACCATATATTTT. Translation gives CASSQEAPGGESSGNTIYF.

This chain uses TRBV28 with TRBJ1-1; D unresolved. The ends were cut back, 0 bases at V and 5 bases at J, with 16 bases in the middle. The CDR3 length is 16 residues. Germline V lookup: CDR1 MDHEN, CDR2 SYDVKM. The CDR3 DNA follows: TGTGCCAGCAGTTTATGGCTTCTGGGAGGAAAGACTGAAGCTTTCTTT. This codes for CASSLWLLGGKTEAFF.

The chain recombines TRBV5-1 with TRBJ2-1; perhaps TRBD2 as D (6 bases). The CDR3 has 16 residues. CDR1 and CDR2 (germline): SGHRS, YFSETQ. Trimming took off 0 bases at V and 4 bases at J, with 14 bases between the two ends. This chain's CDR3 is CASSLAAGSGYNEQFF. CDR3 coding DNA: TGCGCCAGCAGCTTGGCGGCGGGAAGTGGGTACAATGAGCAGTTCTTC.

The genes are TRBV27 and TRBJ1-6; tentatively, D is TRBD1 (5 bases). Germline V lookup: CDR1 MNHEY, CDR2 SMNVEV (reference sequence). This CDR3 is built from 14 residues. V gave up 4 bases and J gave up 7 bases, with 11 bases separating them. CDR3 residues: CASSWAGGNSPLHF. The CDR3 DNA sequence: TGTGCCAGCAGTTGGGCGGGGGGGAATTCACCCCTCCACTTT.

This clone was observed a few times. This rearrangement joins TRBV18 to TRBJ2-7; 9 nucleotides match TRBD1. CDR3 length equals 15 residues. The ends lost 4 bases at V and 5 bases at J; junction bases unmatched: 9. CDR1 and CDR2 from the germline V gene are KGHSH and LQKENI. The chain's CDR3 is CASSLSGTGTNEQYF. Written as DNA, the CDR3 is TGTGCCAGCTCACTGTCCGGGACAGGGACCAACGAGCAGTACTTC. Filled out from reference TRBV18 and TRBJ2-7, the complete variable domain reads NAGVMQNPRHLVRRRGQEARLRCSPMKGHSHVYWYRQLPEEGLKFMVYLQKENIIDESGMPKERFSAEFPKEGPSILRIQQVVRGDSAAYFCASSLSGTGTNEQYFGPGTRLTVT.

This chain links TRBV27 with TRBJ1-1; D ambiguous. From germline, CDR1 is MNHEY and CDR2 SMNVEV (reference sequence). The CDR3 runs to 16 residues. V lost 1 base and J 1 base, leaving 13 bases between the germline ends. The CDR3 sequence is CASSLLIPEANTEAFF. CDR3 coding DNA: TGTGCCAGCAGTTTATTGATCCCTGAGGCGAACACTGAAGCTTTCTTT.

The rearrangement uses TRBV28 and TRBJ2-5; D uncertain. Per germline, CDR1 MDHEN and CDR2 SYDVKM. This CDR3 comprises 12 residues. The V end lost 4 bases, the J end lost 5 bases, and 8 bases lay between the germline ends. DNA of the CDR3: TGTGCCAGCAGTTCCGGAGTGGAGACCCAGTACTTC. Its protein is CASSSGVETQYF.

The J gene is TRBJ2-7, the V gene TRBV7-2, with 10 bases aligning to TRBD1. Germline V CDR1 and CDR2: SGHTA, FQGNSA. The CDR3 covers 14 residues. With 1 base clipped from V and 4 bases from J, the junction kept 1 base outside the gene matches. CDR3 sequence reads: CASSLGGQGYEQYF. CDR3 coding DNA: TGTGCCAGCAGCTTAGGGGGACAGGGGTACGAGCAGTACTTC.

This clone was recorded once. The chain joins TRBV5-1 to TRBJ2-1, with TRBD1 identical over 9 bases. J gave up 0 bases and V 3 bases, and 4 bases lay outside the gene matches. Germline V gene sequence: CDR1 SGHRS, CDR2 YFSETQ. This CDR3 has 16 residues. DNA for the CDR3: TGCGCCAGCAGCTCGACAGGGGGTAACTCCTACAATGAGCAGTTCTTC. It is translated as CASSSTGGNSYNEQFF.

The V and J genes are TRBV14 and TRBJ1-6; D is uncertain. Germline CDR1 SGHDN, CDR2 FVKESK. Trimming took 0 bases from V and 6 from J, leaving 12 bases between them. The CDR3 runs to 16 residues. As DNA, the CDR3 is TGTGCCAGCAGCCAAGAGGCAGGCCCCACTAATTCACCCCTCCACTTT. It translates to CASSQEAGPTNSPLHF.

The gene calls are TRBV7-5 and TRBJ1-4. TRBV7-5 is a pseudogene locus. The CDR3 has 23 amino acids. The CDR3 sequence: CARSFTEGVGNPLWKIPEEKLFF. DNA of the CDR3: TGTGCCAGAAGCTTTACGGAGGGGGTTGGAAACCCCCTTTGGAAAATCCCCGAGGAAAAACTGTTTTTT.

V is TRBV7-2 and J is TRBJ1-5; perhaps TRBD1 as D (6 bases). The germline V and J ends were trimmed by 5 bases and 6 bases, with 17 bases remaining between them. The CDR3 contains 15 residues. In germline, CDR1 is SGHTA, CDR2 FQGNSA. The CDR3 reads CASSPRWGAGQPQHF. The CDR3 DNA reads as TGTGCCAGCAGCCCGAGATGGGGGGCCGGTCAGCCCCAGCATTTT.

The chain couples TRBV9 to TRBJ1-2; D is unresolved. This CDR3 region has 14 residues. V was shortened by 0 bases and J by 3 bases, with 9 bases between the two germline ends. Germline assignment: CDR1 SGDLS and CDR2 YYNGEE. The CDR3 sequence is CASSVGGGDYGYTF. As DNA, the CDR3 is TGTGCCAGCAGCGTAGGGGGTGGGGACTATGGCTACACCTTC.

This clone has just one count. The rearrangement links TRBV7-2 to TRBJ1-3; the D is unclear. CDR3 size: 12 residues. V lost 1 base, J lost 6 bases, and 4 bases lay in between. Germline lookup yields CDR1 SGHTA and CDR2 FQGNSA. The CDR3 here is CASSLGTNTIYF. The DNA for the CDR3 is TGTGCCAGCAGCTTAGGTACAAACACCATATATTTT.

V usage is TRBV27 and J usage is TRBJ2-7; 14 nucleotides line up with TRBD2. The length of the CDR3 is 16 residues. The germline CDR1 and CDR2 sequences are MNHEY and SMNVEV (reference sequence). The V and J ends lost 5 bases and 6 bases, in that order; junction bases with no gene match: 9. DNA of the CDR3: TGTGCCAGCAGTACCAGACTAGCGGGAGGGCCTGGCGAGCAGTACTTC. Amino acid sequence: CASSTRLAGGPGEQYF.

The CDR3 is CASSARDTYSYEQYF. CDR3 coding DNA: TGCGCCAGCAGCGCCCGGGACACCTACTCCTACGAGCAGTACTTC. The V gene is TRBV5-1, the J gene TRBJ2-7; a weak D match, TRBD1 (6 bases). Germline CDR1 SGHRS, CDR2 YFSETQ. Trimming shortened V by 4 bases and J by 0 bases, and 14 bases separated the two germline ends. The CDR3 runs 15 residues.

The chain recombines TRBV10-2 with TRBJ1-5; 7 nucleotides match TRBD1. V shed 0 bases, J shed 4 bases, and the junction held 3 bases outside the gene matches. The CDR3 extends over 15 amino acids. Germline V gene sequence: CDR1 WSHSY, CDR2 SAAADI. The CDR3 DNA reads TGCGCCAGCAGTGAGTCGGGACAGTGGAATCAGCCCCAGCATTTT. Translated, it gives CASSESGQWNQPQHF.

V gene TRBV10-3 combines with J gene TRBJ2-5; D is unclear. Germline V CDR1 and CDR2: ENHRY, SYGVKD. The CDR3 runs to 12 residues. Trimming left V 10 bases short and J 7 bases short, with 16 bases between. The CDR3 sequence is CATKRAAGTQYF. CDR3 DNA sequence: TGTGCCACAAAAAGGGCAGCAGGGACCCAGTACTTC.

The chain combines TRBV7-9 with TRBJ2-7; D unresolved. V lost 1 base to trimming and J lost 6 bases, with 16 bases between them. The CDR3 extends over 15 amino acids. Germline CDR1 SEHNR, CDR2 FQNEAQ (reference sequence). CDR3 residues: CASSLGSSQGGEQYF. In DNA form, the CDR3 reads TGTGCCAGCAGCTTAGGCTCCTCCCAAGGTGGCGAGCAGTACTTC.

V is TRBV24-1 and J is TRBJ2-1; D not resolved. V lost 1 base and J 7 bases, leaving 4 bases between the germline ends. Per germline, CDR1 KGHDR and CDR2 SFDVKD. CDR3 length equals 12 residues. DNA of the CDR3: TGTGCCACCAGTGATTTTAAAAATGAGCAGTTCTTC. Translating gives CATSDFKNEQFF.

The CDR3 here is CASSQLAGGTDTQYF. CDR3 sequence (DNA): TGTGCCAGCAGCCAACTAGCGGGGGGCACAGATACGCAGTATTTT. The J gene is TRBJ2-3, the V gene TRBV4-2, with 10 nucleotides matching TRBD2. Trimming removed 2 bases from V and 1 base from J; junction bases left unmatched: 0. The CDR3 length is 15 residues. Germline CDR1 LGHNA, CDR2 YNFKEQ.

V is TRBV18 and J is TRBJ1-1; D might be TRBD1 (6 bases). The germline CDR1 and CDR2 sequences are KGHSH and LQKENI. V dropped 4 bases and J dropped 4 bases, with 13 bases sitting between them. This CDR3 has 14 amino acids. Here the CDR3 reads CASSQTQGSTEAFF. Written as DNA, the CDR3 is TGTGCCAGCTCACAGACTCAGGGGAGCACTGAAGCTTTCTTT.